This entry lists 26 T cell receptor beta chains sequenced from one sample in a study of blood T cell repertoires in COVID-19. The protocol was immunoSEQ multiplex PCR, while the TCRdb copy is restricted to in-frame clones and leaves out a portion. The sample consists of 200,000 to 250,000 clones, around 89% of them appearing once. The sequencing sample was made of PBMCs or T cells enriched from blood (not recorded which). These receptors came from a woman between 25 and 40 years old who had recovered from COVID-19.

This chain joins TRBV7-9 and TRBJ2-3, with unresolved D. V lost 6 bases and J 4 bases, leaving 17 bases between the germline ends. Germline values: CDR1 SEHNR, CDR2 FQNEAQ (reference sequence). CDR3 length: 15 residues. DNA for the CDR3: TGTGCCAGCAGTCTGCCCAGGCCAGGCGCAGATACGCAGTATTTT. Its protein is CASSLPRPGADTQYF.

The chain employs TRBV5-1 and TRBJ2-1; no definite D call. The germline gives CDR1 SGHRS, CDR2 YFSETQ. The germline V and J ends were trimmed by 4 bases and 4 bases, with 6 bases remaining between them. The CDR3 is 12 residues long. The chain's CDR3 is CASSAGYNEQFF. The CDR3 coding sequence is TGCGCCAGCAGCGCAGGTTACAATGAGCAGTTCTTC.

This chain's CDR3 is CASSLGQADNEKLFF. DNA for the CDR3: TGTGCCAGCAGCTTGGGCCAGGCTGATAATGAAAAACTGTTTTTT. The chain uses TRBV5-4 and TRBJ1-4; D gene ambiguous. The germline gives CDR1 SGHNT, CDR2 YYREEE (reference sequence). The CDR3 covers 15 residues. V lost 0 bases to trimming and J lost 4 bases, with 10 bases between them.

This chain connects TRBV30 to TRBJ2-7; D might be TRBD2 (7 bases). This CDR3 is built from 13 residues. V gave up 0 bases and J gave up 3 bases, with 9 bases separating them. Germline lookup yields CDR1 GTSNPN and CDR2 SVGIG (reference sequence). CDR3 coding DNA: TGTGCCTGGAGTGTGGGGGGGCTCTACGAGCAGTACTTC. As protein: CAWSVGGLYEQYF.

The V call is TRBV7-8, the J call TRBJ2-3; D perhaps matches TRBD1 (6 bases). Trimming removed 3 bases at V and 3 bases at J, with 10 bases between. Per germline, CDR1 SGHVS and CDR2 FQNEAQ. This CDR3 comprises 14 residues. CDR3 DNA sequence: TGTGCCAGCAGCTTGACAGGACAAACAGATACGCAGTATTTT. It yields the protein CASSLTGQTDTQYF.

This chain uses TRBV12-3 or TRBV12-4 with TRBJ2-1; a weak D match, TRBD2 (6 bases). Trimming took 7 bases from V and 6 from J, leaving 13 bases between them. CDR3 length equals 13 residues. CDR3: CASTPGLINEQFF. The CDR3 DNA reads TGTGCCAGCACTCCGGGACTGATCAATGAGCAGTTCTTC.

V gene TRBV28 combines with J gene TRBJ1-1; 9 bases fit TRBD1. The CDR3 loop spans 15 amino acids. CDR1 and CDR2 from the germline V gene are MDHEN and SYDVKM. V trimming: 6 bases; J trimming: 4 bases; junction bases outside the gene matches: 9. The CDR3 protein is CASSSGTGSFTEAFF. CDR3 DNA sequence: TGTGCCAGCAGCTCCGGGACAGGGTCTTTCACTGAAGCTTTCTTT.

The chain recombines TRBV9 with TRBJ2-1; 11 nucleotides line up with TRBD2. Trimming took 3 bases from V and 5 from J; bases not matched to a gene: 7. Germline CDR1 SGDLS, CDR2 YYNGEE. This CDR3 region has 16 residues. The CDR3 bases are TGTGCCAGCAGCGCTTACGGGACTAGCGGCCACAATGAGCAGTTCTTC. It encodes CASSAYGTSGHNEQFF.

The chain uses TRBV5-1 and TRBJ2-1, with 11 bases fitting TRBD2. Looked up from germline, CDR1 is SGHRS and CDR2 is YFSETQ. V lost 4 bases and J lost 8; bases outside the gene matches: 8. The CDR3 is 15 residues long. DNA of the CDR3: TGCGCCAGCAGCACCCGACTAGCGGGAAAGGATGAGCAGTTCTTC. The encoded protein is CASSTRLAGKDEQFF.

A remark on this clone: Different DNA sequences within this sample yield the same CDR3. The CDR3 loop is CATSVGLAGVNEQFF. For the CDR3, the DNA is TGTGCCACCAGCGTCGGACTAGCGGGAGTGAATGAGCAGTTCTTC. V gene TRBV24-1 combines with J gene TRBJ2-1; 13 bases map to TRBD2. J gave up 7 bases and V 7 bases, and 6 bases lay outside the gene matches. CDR1 KGHDR and CDR2 SFDVKD come from the germline V gene. The CDR3 has 15 residues.

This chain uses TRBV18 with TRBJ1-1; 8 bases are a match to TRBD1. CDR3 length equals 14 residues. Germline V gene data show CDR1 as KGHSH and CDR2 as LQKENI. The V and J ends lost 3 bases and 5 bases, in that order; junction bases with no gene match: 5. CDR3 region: CASSPTGGGTEAFF. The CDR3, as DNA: TGTGCCAGCTCACCTACAGGGGGAGGGACTGAAGCTTTCTTT.

The CDR3 region is CASSLAGGTKETQYF. The CDR3 nucleotides read TGTGCCAGCAGCCTAGCGGGAGGGACGAAAGAGACCCAGTACTTC. V usage is TRBV9 and J usage is TRBJ2-5; 12 bases line up with TRBD2. The germline V gene encodes CDR1 SGDLS and CDR2 YYNGEE. V gave up 4 bases and J gave up 3 bases; unmatched junction bases: 4. The CDR3 length is 15 residues. Using reference TRBV9 and TRBJ2-5 for the parts outside the CDR3, the full variable domain is DSGVTQTPKHLITATGQRVTLRCSPRSGDLSVYWYQQSLDQGLQFLIQYYNGEERAKGNILERFSAQQFPDLHSELNLSSLELGDSALYFCASSLAGGTKETQYFGPGTRLLVL.

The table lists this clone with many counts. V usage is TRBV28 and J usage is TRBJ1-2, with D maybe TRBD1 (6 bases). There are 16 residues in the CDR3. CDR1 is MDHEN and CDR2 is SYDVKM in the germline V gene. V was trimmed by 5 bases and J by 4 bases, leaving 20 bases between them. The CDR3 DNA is TGTGCCAGCAGTACCGCGTCACAGGGACAAGGCTATGGCTACACCTTC. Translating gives CASSTASQGQGYGYTF.

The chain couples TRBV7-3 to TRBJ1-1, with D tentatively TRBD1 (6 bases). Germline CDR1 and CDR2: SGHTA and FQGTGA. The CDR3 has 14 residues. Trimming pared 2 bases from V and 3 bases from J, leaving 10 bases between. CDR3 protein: CASSLGQGYTEAFF. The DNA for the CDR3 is TGTGCCAGCAGCTTAGGCCAGGGGTACACTGAAGCTTTCTTT.

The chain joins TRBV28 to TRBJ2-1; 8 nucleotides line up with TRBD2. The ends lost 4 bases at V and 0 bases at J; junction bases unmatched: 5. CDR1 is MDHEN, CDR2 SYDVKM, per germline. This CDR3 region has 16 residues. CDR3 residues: CASSWDTSGSYNEQFF. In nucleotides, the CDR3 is TGTGCCAGCAGTTGGGATACTAGCGGCTCCTACAATGAGCAGTTCTTC.

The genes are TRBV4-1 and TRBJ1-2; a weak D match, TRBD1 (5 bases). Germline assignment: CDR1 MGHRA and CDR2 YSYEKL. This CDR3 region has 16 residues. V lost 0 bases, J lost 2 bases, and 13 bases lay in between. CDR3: CASSQDNTGRNYGYTF. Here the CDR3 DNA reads TGCGCCAGCAGCCAAGATAACACAGGCAGAAACTATGGCTACACCTTC.

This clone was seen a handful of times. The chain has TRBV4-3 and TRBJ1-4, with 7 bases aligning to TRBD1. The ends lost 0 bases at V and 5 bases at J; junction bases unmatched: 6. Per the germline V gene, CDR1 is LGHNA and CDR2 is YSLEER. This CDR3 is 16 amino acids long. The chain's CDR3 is CASSQDITGVNEKLFF. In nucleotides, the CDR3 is TGCGCCAGCAGCCAAGATATAACAGGGGTAAATGAAAAACTGTTTTTT.

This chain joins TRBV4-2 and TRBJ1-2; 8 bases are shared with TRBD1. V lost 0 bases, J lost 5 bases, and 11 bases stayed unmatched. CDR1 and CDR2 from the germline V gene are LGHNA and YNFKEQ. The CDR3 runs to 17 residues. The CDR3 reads CASSQETGAGRWYGYTF. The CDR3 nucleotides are TGTGCCAGCAGCCAAGAGACAGGGGCAGGGAGGTGGTATGGCTACACCTTC.

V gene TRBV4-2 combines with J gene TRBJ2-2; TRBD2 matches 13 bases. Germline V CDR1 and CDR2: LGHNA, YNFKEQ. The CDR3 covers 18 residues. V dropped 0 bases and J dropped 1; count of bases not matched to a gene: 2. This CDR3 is CASSQERLAGGNTGELFF. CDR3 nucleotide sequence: TGTGCCAGCAGCCAAGAGAGACTAGCGGGAGGGAACACCGGGGAGCTGTTTTTT.

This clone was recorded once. In DNA, the CDR3 is TGTGCCAGAGCCCCGGGGACTAACTATGGCTACACCTTC. Translation gives CARAPGTNYGYTF. The chain couples TRBV30 to TRBJ1-2, with unresolved D. Trimming left V 8 bases short and J 0 bases short, with 13 bases between. The CDR3 has 13 amino acids. Per germline, CDR1 GTSNPN and CDR2 SVGIG (reference sequence).

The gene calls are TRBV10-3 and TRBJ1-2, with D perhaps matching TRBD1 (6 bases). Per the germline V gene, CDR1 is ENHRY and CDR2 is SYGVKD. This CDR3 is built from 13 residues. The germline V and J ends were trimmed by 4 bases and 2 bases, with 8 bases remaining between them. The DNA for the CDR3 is TGTGCCATCAGTGGGGACAAGAACTATGGCTACACCTTC. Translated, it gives CAISGDKNYGYTF.

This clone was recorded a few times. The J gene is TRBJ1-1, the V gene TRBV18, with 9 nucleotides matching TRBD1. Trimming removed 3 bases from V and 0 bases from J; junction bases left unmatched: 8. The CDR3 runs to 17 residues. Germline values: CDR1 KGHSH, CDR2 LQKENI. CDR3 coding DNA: TGTGCCAGCTCACCCCGCTGGGGGACAGGGATGAACACTGAAGCTTTCTTT. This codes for CASSPRWGTGMNTEAFF.

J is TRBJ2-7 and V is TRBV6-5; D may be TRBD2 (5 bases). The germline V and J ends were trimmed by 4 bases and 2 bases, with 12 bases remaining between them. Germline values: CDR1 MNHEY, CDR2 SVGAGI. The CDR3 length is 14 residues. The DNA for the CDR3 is TGTGCCAGCAGTTTGAGGGTTGGGGCCTACGAGCAGTACTTC. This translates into CASSLRVGAYEQYF.

CDR3 in amino acids: CASSAPGGLRAGELFF. Here the CDR3 DNA reads TGTGCCAGTAGCGCCCCCGGGGGGTTGAGGGCCGGGGAGCTGTTTTTT. The chain combines TRBV19 with TRBJ2-2, with TRBD2 identical over 7 bases. The junction had 13 bases not matched to a gene; V was cut back by 6 bases and J by 6 bases. The CDR3 runs 16 residues. Germline V gene lookup returns CDR1 LNHDA and CDR2 SQIVND (reference sequence). The entire variable domain, with the rest obtained from reference TRBV19 and TRBJ2-2, is as follows: DGGITQSPKYLFRKEGQNVTLSCEQNLNHDAMYWYRQDPGQGLRLIYYSQIVNDFQKGDIAEGYSVSREKKESFPLTVTSAQKNPTAFYLCASSAPGGLRAGELFFGEGSRLTVL.

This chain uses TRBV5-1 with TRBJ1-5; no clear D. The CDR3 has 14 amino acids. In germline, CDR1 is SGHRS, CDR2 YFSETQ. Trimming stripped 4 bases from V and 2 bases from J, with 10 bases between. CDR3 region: CASSPDGGNQPQHF. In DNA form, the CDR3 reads TGCGCCAGCAGCCCGGATGGAGGCAATCAGCCCCAGCATTTT.

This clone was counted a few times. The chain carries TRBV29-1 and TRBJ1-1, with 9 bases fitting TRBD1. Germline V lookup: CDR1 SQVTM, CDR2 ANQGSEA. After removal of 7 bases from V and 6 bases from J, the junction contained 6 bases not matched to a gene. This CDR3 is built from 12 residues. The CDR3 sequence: CSARTGEAEAFF. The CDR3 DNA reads TGCAGCGCGCGGACAGGGGAAGCTGAAGCTTTCTTT.